This TCR beta chain was recorded in a study of long-term antiretroviral therapy in people with HIV. Each donor provided at least one pre-ART PBMC sample and at least two post-ART PBMC samples. This clone is labeled as medium-sized. Its antigen is unknown. The study, taken as a whole, reports: Clones that had undergone expansion before ART dominated the repertoire at all time points. HIV repertoires had narrower CDR3 length ranges than controls.

An immunoSEQ assay, version v3.0, was performed at survey level. Samples were sequenced targeting roughly 40,000-50,000 T-cell genomes each. The data were produced by immunoSEQ multiplex PCR, yet TCRdb's version contains in-frame clones alone and is incomplete. The data hold about 30,000 clones, with 95% observed a single time. Trimming removed 4 bases at V and 6 bases at J, with 13 bases between. The CDR3 totals 14 residues. Germline CDR1 SNHLY, CDR2 FYNNEI. Sequenced material: unsorted PBMCs, taken 5.3 years after starting antiretroviral therapy. V usage is TRBV2 and J usage is TRBJ1-5; the D is unclear. The origin of this receptor is a man aged 30 to 39 with HIV. In nucleotides, the CDR3 is TGTGCCAGCAGTGCCGGATGGGGAGGTCAGCCCCAGCATTTT. It translates to CASSAGWGGQPQHF.